This passage covers 7 T cell receptor beta chains from one sample sequenced in a study of T cells in Graves' hyperthyroidism and ophthalmopathy (dated by TCRdb to 2018 to 2020). Library prep was done by multiplex PCR. Instrument used: Illumina HiSeq 2000. TCR beta CDR3 regions were amplified from RNA transcripts. A first-round RT-PCR of the TCR CDR3 used the HTBI primer set with the Qiagen OneStep RT-PCR kit. TCRdb reprocessing: public reads trimmed at Q25 with fastp, clones called with MiXCR, in-frame beta chains kept. For every CDR3 protein sequence, its rows merge into one entry that carries the most common genes and DNA. In this sample the table shows approximately 400,000 distinct CDR3 sequences, over 12% of which occur a single time. 25% to 30% of the sample lies in the top ten. The specimen sequenced was blood. The source of these receptors is a man over 45 with Graves' ophthalmopathy.

This clonotype was counted ten times or more. The rearrangement uses TRBV18 and TRBJ2-2; D gene uncertain. The germline V gene encodes CDR1 KGHSH and CDR2 LQKENI. The CDR3 has 14 residues. Trimming removed 6 bases from V and 1 base from J, with 9 bases in between. Here the CDR3 DNA reads TGTGCCAGCTCGGGCGGAGTGAACACCGGGGAGCTGTTTTTT. This translates into CASSGGVNTGELFF. The variable domain in full, with the rest retrieved from reference TRBV18 and TRBJ2-2, is NAGVMQNPRHLVRRRGQEARLRCSPMKGHSHVYWYRQLPEEGLKFMVYLQKENIIDESGMPKERFSAEFPKEGPSILRIQQVVRGDSAAYFCASSGGVNTGELFFGEGSRLTVL.

The chain joins TRBV10-3 to TRBJ1-1, with 7 bases aligning to TRBD1. The V segment lost 2 bases and the J segment 11 bases; nucleotides outside the gene matches: 11. Germline lookup yields CDR1 ENHRY and CDR2 SYGVKD. This CDR3 has 14 amino acids. CDR3 sequence reads: CAISEETEGAEAFF. The CDR3 nucleotides read TGTGCCATCAGTGAGGAGACGGAGGGGGCCGAGGCTTTCTTT.

This clonotype was recorded many times. J is TRBJ2-3 and V is TRBV27; D gene unclear. Germline loops: CDR1 MNHEY, CDR2 SMNVEV (reference sequence). Trimming removed 5 bases at V and 6 bases at J, with 6 bases between. The CDR3 contains 11 residues. This CDR3 reads CASSVGDTQYF. In nucleotides, the CDR3 is TGTGCCAGCAGTGTTGGCGATACGCAGTATTTT.

Ten or more counts support this clonotype. The chain joins TRBV20-1 to TRBJ2-3, with TRBD2 matching 9 bases. The germline CDR1 and CDR2 sequences are DFQATT and SNEGSKA (reference sequence). The CDR3 is made up of 13 amino acids. The J segment lost 2 bases and the V segment lost 6 bases, leaving 3 bases of the junction unmatched. The CDR3 loop is CSAWTSDTDTQYF. CDR3 in DNA: TGCAGTGCCTGGACTAGCGACACAGATACGCAGTATTTT.

This clonotype was counted between two and nine times. This chain's CDR3 is CASSEGTSGILGELFF. CDR3 in DNA: TGTGCCAGCAGCGAGGGGACTAGCGGGATACTCGGGGAGCTGTTTTTT. The rearrangement links TRBV9 to TRBJ2-2; the match to TRBD2 covers 13 bases. CDR3 length: 16 amino acids. Unmatched junction bases numbered 6, after V lost 3 bases and J lost 7 bases. CDR1 SGDLS and CDR2 YYNGEE come from the germline V gene.

The table lists this clonotype with many counts. V gene TRBV5-1 combines with J gene TRBJ2-1; TRBD1 or TRBD2 may be the D gene (5 bases each). V was pared by 0 bases and J by 2 bases, with 15 bases between. The germline gives CDR1 SGHRS, CDR2 YFSETQ. This CDR3 has 17 amino acids. CDR3 sequence reads: CASSLGTLGDTYNEQFF. In DNA, the CDR3 is TGCGCCAGCAGCTTGGGGACTTTGGGGGATACCTACAATGAGCAGTTCTTC.

This clonotype was detected many times. The chain recombines TRBV7-9 with TRBJ2-5; D might be TRBD1 or TRBD2, each matching 5 bases. The CDR3 has 12 residues. Trimming took 6 bases from V and 5 from J, leaving 10 bases between them. The germline CDR1 and CDR2 sequences are SEHNR and FQNEAQ (reference sequence). Here the CDR3 reads CASRGTGETQYF. The CDR3 DNA sequence: TGTGCCAGCAGAGGGACGGGGGAGACCCAGTACTTC.